This TCR beta chain came from a study of shared clonotypes between healthy human individuals. Per the study methods: In the immunoSEQ data, sequences were junction-only and lacked quality scores, so filtering differed. Only in-frame clones appear in the TCRdb table, and some are missing; sequencing was by immunoSEQ multiplex PCR. Clone size and the V and J calls come from that table; the DNA yielded D and trimming. The sample comprises around 940,000 clones, 60% to 85% of which are singletons, and approximately 1.5% rests with the top ten. Trimming took 0 bases from V and 6 from J; bases not matched to a gene: 7. From germline, CDR1 is GTSNPN and CDR2 SVGIG (reference sequence). The CDR3 is 15 amino acids.

This TCR derives from a man in his late teens or twenties in good health. Sequencing was performed on memory CD4+ T cells sorted from blood. Indicated subset: CD45RA-negative fraction. The chain links TRBV30 to TRBJ2-1; 8 bases map to TRBD2. CDR3 sequence: CAWSVGAGVLNEQFF. The CDR3 DNA sequence: TGTGCCTGGAGTGTAGGAGCGGGAGTCCTCAATGAGCAGTTCTTC. Full variable domain (remainder filled in from reference TRBV30 and TRBJ2-1): SQTIHQWPATLVQPVGSPLSLECTVEGTSNPNLYWYRQAAGRGLQLLFYSVGIGQISSEVPQNLSASRPQDRQFILSSKKLLLSDSGFYLCAWSVGAGVLNEQFFGPGTRLTVL.